This T cell receptor (beta chain) is drawn from a study of vaccination effects on CD4 cells after COVID-19. On this clone: The antigen remains undetermined.

Sequencing in the ViraFEST assay came after antigen-specific CD4+ T cells had been expanded with viral peptide pools, which were used to stimulate PBMC. Culture lasted over 9 days before CD4+ T cell isolation. The vaccine recipients had no prior SARS-CoV-2 infection, with negative nucleocapsid antibodies. Germline loops: CDR1 SGHAT, CDR2 FQNNGV. The CDR3 totals 13 residues. Germline trimming cut 4 bases from V and 6 bases from J; bases unmatched to any gene: 2. Generated by immunoSEQ multiplex PCR, the TCRdb table keeps only in-frame clones and is missing some. Here the sample spans 25,000 or so clones, 73% being singletons. Study-wide points: Clones arising from infection and from vaccination showed marked clonal contraction late after vaccination.

The receptor's source is a human donor who received a COVID-19 vaccine. The rearrangement links TRBV11-2 to TRBJ1-1, with TRBD1 matching over 10 bases. This specimen was CD4+ T cells from PBMCs cultured with SARS-CoV-2 spike peptides, taken before COVID-19 vaccination. CDR3 residues: CASSWTGGAEAFF. The CDR3 region has the DNA TGTGCCAGCAGCTGGACAGGGGGGGCTGAAGCTTTCTTT.